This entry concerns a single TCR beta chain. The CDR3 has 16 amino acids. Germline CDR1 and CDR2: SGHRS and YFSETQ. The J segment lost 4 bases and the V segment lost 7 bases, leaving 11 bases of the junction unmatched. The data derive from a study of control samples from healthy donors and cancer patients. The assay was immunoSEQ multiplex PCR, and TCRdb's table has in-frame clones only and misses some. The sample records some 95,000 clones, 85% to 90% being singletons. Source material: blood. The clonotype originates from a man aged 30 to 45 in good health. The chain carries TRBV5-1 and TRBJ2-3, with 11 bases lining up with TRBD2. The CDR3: CASQAQGTSGSDTQYF. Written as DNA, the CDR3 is TGCGCCAGCCAAGCCCAAGGGACTAGCGGTTCAGATACGCAGTATTTT.